This T cell receptor (beta chain) was identified during a study of human T cells and chemical hapten exposure. One entry per CDR3 protein, called by TCRdb with MiXCR from the 5' RACE reads. In the table there are 70,000 to 85,000 distinct CDR3 sequences, more than 15% of which are singletons. The J segment lost 4 bases and the V segment lost 2 bases, leaving 11 bases of the junction unmatched. Germline V gene data show CDR1 as MNHNY and CDR2 as SVGAGI (reference sequence). The CDR3 spans 17 residues. This clonotype was recorded many times. The authors extracted total RNA from unfractionated whole blood.

The chain combines TRBV6-6 with TRBJ2-1; 7 bases map to TRBD1. The source is a female donor in good health. As DNA, the CDR3 is TGTGCCAGCAGTTACCCGACAGGGCTCCCCGATTACAATGAGCAGTTCTTC. Amino acids: CASSYPTGLPDYNEQFF.